This T cell receptor (beta chain) was identified during a study of cytomegalovirus exposure and HLA in healthy donors. Study-level results: Fewer N-insertions (relative to the roughly 700-donor mean) were reportedly seen in an Asian-associated ancestry cluster in a later analysis. The study dropped some indistinguishable V segments, TRBV6-2 and TRBV6-3 among them. When analyzed later, a missense DCLRE1C variant was found to be linked to TCR beta V- and J-gene trimming. Sequencing probably produced one cluster of sequence variants that were highly shared.

Germline CDR1 reads GTSNPN; CDR2 reads SVGIG (reference sequence). Trimming left V 4 bases short and J 0 bases short, with 11 bases between. This CDR3 is built from 14 residues. Researchers ran the PCR with 60 Vbeta and 13 Jbeta primers. Only in-frame clones appear in the TCRdb table, and some are missing; sequencing was by immunoSEQ multiplex PCR. The table lists more than 85,000 clones, roughly two thirds of them singletons. Details on this clone: Its antigen is unidentified.

The TCR comes from a young man in good health and CMV-seronegative. This chain links TRBV30 with TRBJ2-3; no clear D. Material for sequencing was PBMCs. This CDR3 is CAWKRGGSTDTQYF. DNA of the CDR3: TGTGCCTGGAAGCGCGGTGGGAGCACAGATACGCAGTATTTT.